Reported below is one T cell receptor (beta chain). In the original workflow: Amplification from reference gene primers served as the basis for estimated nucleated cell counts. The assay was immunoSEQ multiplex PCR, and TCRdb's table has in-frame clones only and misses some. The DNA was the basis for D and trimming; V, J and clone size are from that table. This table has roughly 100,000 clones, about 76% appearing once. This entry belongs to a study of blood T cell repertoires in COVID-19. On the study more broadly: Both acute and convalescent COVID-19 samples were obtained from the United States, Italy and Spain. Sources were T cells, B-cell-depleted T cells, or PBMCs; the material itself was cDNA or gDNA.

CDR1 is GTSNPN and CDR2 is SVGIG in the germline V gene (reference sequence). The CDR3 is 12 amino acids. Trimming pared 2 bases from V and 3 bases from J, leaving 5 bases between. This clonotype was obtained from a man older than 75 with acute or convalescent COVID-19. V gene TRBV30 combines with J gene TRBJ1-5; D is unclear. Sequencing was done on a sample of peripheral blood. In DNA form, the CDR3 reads TGTGCCTGGAGTCTTAACAATCAGCCCCAGCATTTT. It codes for CAWSLNNQPQHF.